Following are 17 T cell receptor beta chains from one sample sequenced in a study of blood T cells in healthy people across ages. A J-beta primer mix and a sample-barcoded 5' primer were used in a second PCR of about 7 to 12 cycles. A single record per CDR3 protein comes from TCRdb applying MiXCR to the 5' RACE reads. The data hold roughly 1,100,000 distinct CDR3 sequences, with roughly a quarter observed a single time. These same data were also listed under a study on T cells of mothers and their children.

The material sequenced was blood. The source is a girl aged 2 to 9 in good health.

The CDR3 coding sequence is TGTGCCAGCAGTGTCAGGGGCAATCAGCCCCAGCATTTT. It yields the protein CASSVRGNQPQHF. V gene TRBV14 combines with J gene TRBJ1-5, with D perhaps matching TRBD1 (5 bases). The CDR3 has 13 amino acids. CDR1 is SGHDN and CDR2 is FVKESK in the germline V gene. Trimming removed 6 bases from V and 2 bases from J, with 8 bases in between.

The chain carries TRBV29-1 and TRBJ1-2; D gene unclear. Trimming left V 5 bases short and J 4 bases short, with 8 bases between. This CDR3 is 11 amino acids long. Germline V gives CDR1 SQVTM, CDR2 ANQGSEA. CDR3 sequence: CSVISVYGYTF. The CDR3 DNA reads TGCAGCGTTATTAGCGTCTATGGCTACACCTTC. Full variable domain (missing parts from reference TRBV29-1 and TRBJ1-2): SAVISQKPSRDICQRGTSLTIQCQVDSQVTMMFWYRQQPGQSLTLIATANQGSEATYESGFVIDKFPISRPNLTFSTLTVSNMSPEDSSIYLCSVISVYGYTFGSGTRLTVV.

This clonotype appeared a few times. CDR3 sequence reads: CASRHLDSRGSYEQYF. CDR3 in DNA: TGTGCCAGCAGGCATCTAGACAGCCGAGGTTCCTACGAGCAGTACTTC. The J gene is TRBJ2-7, the V gene TRBV11-2, with D perhaps TRBD1 (5 bases). V shed 6 bases and J shed 1 base, with 19 bases lying between them. The CDR3 consists of 16 residues. Germline CDR1 SGHAT, CDR2 FQNNGV.

About this clonotype itself: At one of its ends the junction is not consistent with the germline gene, which may arise from a read error. The genes are TRBV24-1 and TRBJ2-2, with 12 bases aligning to TRBD2. Germline CDR1 and CDR2: KGHDR and SFDVKD. The CDR3 runs to 17 residues. The CDR3 region has the DNA TGTGCCACCAGTGACCCTAGCGGGAGGGCCGACACCGGGGAGCTGTCTTTT. It is translated as CATSDPSGRADTGELSF.

J is TRBJ2-1 and V is TRBV20-1; 11 positions agree with TRBD2. Germline V gives CDR1 DFQATT, CDR2 SNEGSKA (reference sequence). The CDR3 covers 13 residues. Unmatched junction bases numbered 0, after V lost 0 bases and J lost 8 bases. The CDR3 sequence is CSARELAGDEQFF. CDR3 nucleotide sequence: TGCAGTGCTAGAGAACTAGCGGGAGATGAGCAGTTCTTC.

The V and J genes are TRBV12-3 or TRBV12-4 and TRBJ1-5, with unresolved D. This CDR3 spans 12 amino acids. Trimming took off 3 bases at V and 6 bases at J, with 6 bases between the two ends. The CDR3 spells CASSLASQPQHF. The CDR3 DNA sequence: TGTGCCAGCAGTTTGGCAAGTCAGCCCCAGCATTTT.

V usage is TRBV29-1 and J usage is TRBJ2-1; 13 bases match TRBD2. The V gene's germline CDR1 is SQVTM and CDR2 ANQGSEA. The CDR3 spans 16 residues. Trimming cost V 1 base and J 3 bases; bases outside gene matches: 3. The DNA for the CDR3 is TGCAGCGTTGAAGGCGGGACTAGCGGGGACTACAATGAGCAGTTCTTC. It translates to CSVEGGTSGDYNEQFF.

This clonotype was detected a few times. The chain employs TRBV6-5 and TRBJ2-5, with 9 nucleotides matching TRBD2. The DNA matches TRBJ2-1 better at its end, which makes the J call doubtful. The CDR3 has 15 amino acids. Germline CDR1 MNHEY, CDR2 SVGAGI. The CDR3 reads CASSFSGSYPAEQFF. CDR3 nucleotides: TGTGCCAGCAGTTTTAGCGGGAGTTACCCTGCTGAGCAGTTCTTC.

The J gene is TRBJ2-5, the V gene TRBV12-3 or TRBV12-4; the D is unclear. This CDR3 region has 13 residues. Trimming took 7 bases from V and 2 from J, leaving 11 bases between them. CDR3 DNA: TGTGCCAGCATCAAGGACGGACAAGAGACCCAGTACTTC. It specifies CASIKDGQETQYF.

This sequence joins TRBV6-5 and TRBJ2-2, with 7 bases matching TRBD2. The CDR3 loop spans 14 amino acids. Germline V gene lookup returns CDR1 MNHEY and CDR2 SVGAGI. V gave up 7 bases and J gave up 7 bases; unmatched junction bases: 9. CDR3 nucleotides: TGTGCCAGCATTGGGAGGGGCCGGGACGGGGAGCTGTTTTTT. Translated, it gives CASIGRGRDGELFF.

The chain is built from TRBV12-3 or TRBV12-4 and TRBJ1-5; no reliable D call. This CDR3 comprises 13 residues. Deletions cut 2 bases from V and 5 bases from J, with 7 bases between. Here the CDR3 DNA reads TGTGCCAGCAGTTTAAGCGGGCATCAGCCCCAGCATTTT. Translation: CASSLSGHQPQHF.

The chain combines TRBV6-6 with TRBJ1-1; no firm D call. This CDR3 is built from 12 residues. The V gene lost 3 bases and the J gene lost 8 bases, with 10 bases spanning the gap. Looked up from germline, CDR1 is MNHNY and CDR2 is SVGAGI (reference sequence). The CDR3 here is CASSYSWEEAFF. CDR3 in DNA: TGTGCCAGCAGTTATTCCTGGGAGGAAGCTTTCTTT.

V is TRBV20-1 and J is TRBJ1-4, with 10 bases that match TRBD1. V was clipped by 3 bases and J by 7 bases; unmatched bases: 5. The germline V gene has CDR1 DFQATT and CDR2 SNEGSKA (reference sequence). This CDR3 comprises 14 residues. The CDR3: CSASPGTGVEKLFF. In DNA form, the CDR3 reads TGCAGTGCTAGCCCCGGGACAGGGGTTGAAAAACTGTTTTTT.

The chain joins TRBV7-9 to TRBJ2-1, with D perhaps matching TRBD1 (6 bases). V was trimmed by 5 bases and J by 6 bases, leaving 14 bases between them. Germline V gene sequence: CDR1 SEHNR, CDR2 FQNEAQ (reference sequence). The CDR3 runs 14 residues. The CDR3 loop reads CASSSTGLGNEQFF. The CDR3, as DNA: TGTGCCAGCAGCAGTACAGGGTTGGGCAATGAGCAGTTCTTC.

The V and J genes are TRBV4-1 and TRBJ1-5, with unresolved D. The CDR3 totals 13 residues. Germline values: CDR1 MGHRA, CDR2 YSYEKL. Trimming left V 3 bases short and J 10 bases short, with 13 bases between. The CDR3 reads CASSHQALYPQHF. The CDR3, as DNA: TGCGCCAGCAGCCATCAGGCACTATATCCCCAGCATTTT.

In nucleotides, the CDR3 is TGTGCCACCAGTGACCGACTAGCGGTGGGGGAGCAAGAGACCCAGTACTTC. It yields the protein CATSDRLAVGEQETQYF. The rearrangement joins TRBV24-1 to TRBJ2-5, with 9 bases lining up with TRBD2. The trim removed 4 bases at V and 2 bases at J, leaving 10 bases unmatched. Looked up from germline, CDR1 is KGHDR and CDR2 is SFDVKD. The CDR3 has 17 amino acids.

Only a few counts were recorded for this clonotype. The chain combines TRBV4-1 with TRBJ1-5, with 9 bases aligning to TRBD1. CDR1 and CDR2 from the germline V gene are MGHRA and YSYEKL. This CDR3 contains 15 residues. Trimming cost V 1 base and J 5 bases; bases outside gene matches: 3. For the CDR3, the DNA is TGCGCCAGCAGCCAAGGGACAGGGGATTATCAGCCCCAGCATTTT. Protein: CASSQGTGDYQPQHF.